These 5 T cell receptor beta chains were all obtained from the same sample, sequenced in a study of shared clonotypes between healthy human individuals. Naive CD8 isolation took CD45RO-negative cells positively selected for CCR7 and excluded terminally differentiated effector memory CD45RA+ cells. Some clones are missing from TCRdb's copy, which holds only in-frame ones; the method was immunoSEQ multiplex PCR. Of some 2 million clones listed, just under 95% are singletons. Sequencing used naive CD8+ T cells sorted from blood. These receptors were taken from a man aged 18 to 29 in good health.

V gene TRBV7-6 combines with J gene TRBJ2-7; TRBD2 might be the D (6 bases). V was clipped by 3 bases and J by 0 bases, with 9 bases between them. The germline CDR1 and CDR2 sequences are SGHVS and FNYEAQ. CDR3 length: 14 amino acids. The CDR3 here is CASSLGGPSYEQYF. Written as DNA, the CDR3 is TGTGCCAGCAGCTTGGGGGGTCCCTCCTACGAGCAGTACTTC. Drawing the rest from reference TRBV7-6 and TRBJ2-7, the complete variable domain is GAGVSQSPRYKVTKRGQDVALRCDPISGHVSLYWYRQALGQGPEFLTYFNYEAQQDKSGLPNDRFSAERPEGSISTLTIQRTEQRDSAMYRCASSLGGPSYEQYFGPGTRLTVT.

V gene TRBV12-5 combines with J gene TRBJ2-6; D tentatively fits TRBD1 or TRBD2 (5 bases each). V lost 2 bases and J lost 3, with 11 bases in between. This CDR3 is 16 amino acids long. The germline CDR1 and CDR2 sequences are LGHNT and FRNRAP. CDR3 nucleotides: TGTGCTAGTGGTTTGATGGGGGTCGGTGGGGCCAACGTCCTGACTTTC. It yields the protein CASGLMGVGGANVLTF.

V and J are TRBV6-5 and TRBJ1-2; D is unresolved. Germline V CDR1 and CDR2: MNHEY, SVGAGI. This CDR3 is built from 13 residues. V was pared by 0 bases and J by 8 bases, with 10 bases between. This chain's CDR3 is CASSYSGDRGYTF. The CDR3 DNA is TGTGCCAGCAGTTACTCCGGGGATCGAGGCTACACCTTC.

The chain employs TRBV4-1 and TRBJ2-2; the D is unclear. Trimming shortened V by 1 base and J by 1 base, and 4 bases separated the two germline ends. The CDR3 contains 14 residues. The V gene's germline CDR1 is MGHRA and CDR2 YSYEKL. CDR3 sequence (DNA): TGCGCCAGCAGCCAAGGAATGAACACCGGGGAGCTGTTTTTT. Translated, it gives CASSQGMNTGELFF.

J is TRBJ2-7 and V is TRBV28, with 8 bases fitting TRBD1. This CDR3 region has 16 residues. Germline-derived CDR1 and CDR2 are MDHEN and SYDVKM. The trim removed 7 bases at V and 4 bases at J, leaving 15 bases unmatched. This CDR3 reads CASTPGTGPAWYEQYF. The CDR3 DNA sequence: TGTGCCAGCACCCCCGGGACAGGCCCCGCTTGGTACGAGCAGTACTTC.